This TCR beta chain was recovered during a study of cytomegalovirus exposure and HLA in healthy donors. Broader study findings: Whilst most TCR sequences proved rare, a subset of public TCRs occurred across many donors.

PCR used 60 Vbeta primers and 13 Jbeta primers. Using immunoSEQ multiplex PCR, the repertoire was profiled, and TCRdb retains in-frame clones only, with some absent. The table lists around 210,000 clones, 78% of them singletons. The V end lost 3 bases, the J end lost 10 bases, and 25 bases lay between the germline ends. Per germline, CDR1 LGHNT and CDR2 FRNRAP. The length of the CDR3 is 17 residues. Details on this clone: Its antigen is as yet unknown.

The receptor's source is a boy between 5 and 17 years old in good health and CMV-seronegative. Material for sequencing was PBMCs. The V gene is TRBV12-5, the J gene TRBJ1-5, with TRBD1 as a possible D gene (5 bases). The CDR3: CASGFEAGGTALGPQHF. CDR3 nucleotides: TGTGCTAGTGGTTTCGAAGCGGGGGGGACGGCTCTCGGACCCCAGCATTTT. Supplemented by reference TRBV12-5 and TRBJ1-5, the full variable domain reads DARVTQTPRHKVTEMGQEVTMRCQPILGHNTVFWYRQTMMQGLELLAYFRNRAPLDDSGMPKDRFSAEMPDATLATLKIQPSEPRDSAVYFCASGFEAGGTALGPQHFGDGTRLSIL.